The T cell receptor beta chain under discussion was sequenced for a study of T cells in Graves' hyperthyroidism and ophthalmopathy. Researchers defined stable Graves' hyperthyroidism as no ophthalmopathy progression within 18 months. Together with thyroid ultrasound, orbital computed tomography, serum thyroxine and TRAb, clinical symptoms were used for diagnoses. TCR beta CDR3 regions were amplified from RNA transcripts. First-round RT-PCR targeting the TCR CDR3 was performed with the HTBI primer set. One entry per CDR3 protein results from TCRdb running MiXCR on the multiplex PCR reads. The sample consists of fewer than 850,000 distinct CDR3 sequences, about 18% of them appearing once. Germline V gives CDR1 KGHSH, CDR2 LQKENI. V lost 2 bases to trimming and J lost 7 bases, with 17 bases between them. The CDR3 covers 15 residues. In its sample, this clonotype was seen many times.

This TCR derives from a man aged 45-60 years with Graves' hyperthyroidism. Sequenced: blood. The chain has TRBV18 and TRBJ1-1; D might be TRBD1 (6 bases). CDR3 protein: CASSPSDRPDYEAFF. The CDR3 DNA follows: TGTGCCAGCTCACCATCGGACAGACCGGACTATGAAGCTTTCTTT.